This T cell receptor (beta chain) was captured by sequencing in a study of OX40 agonist ivuxolimab in advanced cancers. As for the study more broadly: The costimulatory receptor OX40 (CD134) was targeted by ivuxolimab, a fully human IgG2 agonistic monoclonal antibody. Intravenous ivuxolimab was administered to patients every 2 weeks at six dose levels: 0.01, 0.1, 0.3, 1.5, 3 and 10 mg/kg. Of the 50 or so patients in dose escalation, some 20 had hepatocellular carcinoma, about 15 had melanoma, 9 had renal cell carcinoma and 9 had head and neck cancer. The dose-escalation cohort was about 83% male with a mean age of around 64 years, ranging from 23 to 79. Prior anti-PD-1, anti-PD-L1 or anti-CTLA-4 therapy was permitted, and checkpoint inhibitors had been received by about 44% of dose-escalation patients. Partial responses occurred in three dose-escalation patients, of whom one had hepatocellular carcinoma and two had cutaneous melanoma. Peripheral TCRbeta sequencing was intended to test whether TCR sequence diversity was altered and clonal T-cell expansion was caused by ivuxolimab. The paper describes the monotherapy dose-escalation part (N ≈ 52 patients) of the phase I trial of ivuxolimab. Results the study describes overall, beyond this receptor: In the 0.1-3.0 mg/kg groups, partial responders had among the lowest normalized peripheral clonal expansion, particularly in CD8+ T cells. At doses of 0.1 to 3.0 mg/kg, clonal expansion of both CD4+ and CD8+ T cells in blood was seen between baseline and week 6. After ivuxolimab, expanded clones were on average more numerous among CD8+ T cells than among CD4+ T cells. Low levels of normalized T-cell clonal expansion were also seen in some nonresponding patients. Antigen specificity was not determined for the clonally expanded peripheral T cells.

Genomic DNA was extracted from sorted cells for sequencing of the TCRbeta CDR3 region. The immunoSEQ Assay was used to sequence the TCRbeta CDR3 regions. TCRdb provides this immuneACCESS table in a form limited to in-frame rearrangements. Some clones are lacking; in checked studies, under half of them reflect an unresolved V gene, and why the rest are absent is not known. The sample table shows roughly 26,000 clones, and 75% to 80% are seen once. Roughly 24% of the sample goes to the ten largest clones. Patients with a history of autoimmune disease or receiving systemic immunosuppression were excluded from the trial. Peripheral blood for TCR sequencing was drawn from every dose cohort at baseline, at cycle 4 day 1 and at cycle 7 day 1. The samples were taken from a phase I, first-in-human, multicenter, open-label dose-escalation trial of ivuxolimab. The trial enrolled adults with locally advanced or metastatic head and neck squamous cell, hepatocellular, melanoma or renal cell carcinoma. Before TCR sequencing, CD4+ T cells and CD8+ T cells were sorted from peripheral blood as separate populations.

V lost 6 bases and J lost 7 bases; the stretch between them is 18 bases long. Per the germline V gene (reference sequence), MNHEY is the CDR1 and SMNVEV is the CDR2. The CDR3 spans 15 residues, from the cysteine through the phenylalanine. Only the CDR3 portion is preserved as DNA: 45 bases, with reading frame beginning at the first base. Concerning this clone: This receptor's antigen is unknown. No quality values exist for individual bases; no much larger clone is one base distant.

The rearrangement joined TRBV27 to TRBJ1-4; a tentative D call is TRBD1 (6 bases match). This receptor was taken from an adult with an advanced solid tumor such as melanoma, head and neck, liver or kidney cancer. This specimen was CD4+ or CD8+ T cells sorted from blood, taken in a trial of the OX40 agonist ivuxolimab. CDR3 loop: CASSLTGISAEKLFF. The DNA sequence follows: TGTGCCAGCAGCTTAACAGGGATTTCTGCTGAAAAACTGTTTTTT.